This is a list of T cell receptor beta chains from one sample in a study of blood T cell repertoires in COVID-19. Assay: immunoSEQ multiplex PCR; the TCRdb copy retains only in-frame clones and omits some. In the table there are 90,000 to 150,000 clones, about 80% of which are singletons. Sequences were obtained from peripheral blood. These receptor sequences come from a woman aged 80 or over with acute or convalescent COVID-19. Each CDR3 is given with its conserved first and last residue. The D gene is left open where the match is weak.

J gene,V gene,D gene,CDR3 protein,CDR3 DNA
TRBJ1-2,TRBV10-3,.,CAISESSDYGYTF,TGTGCCATCAGTGAGTCCTCAGATTATGGCTACACCTTC
TRBJ1-1,TRBV5-4,TRBD1,CASSLGMNRQGASTEAFF,TGTGCCAGCAGCTTGGGTATGAATAGACAGGGGGCATCCACTGAAGCTTTCTTT
TRBJ1-5,TRBV19,TRBD1,CASNMGQVFTNQPQHF,TGTGCCAGTAATATGGGACAGGTTTTTACCAATCAGCCCCAGCATTTT
TRBJ2-1,TRBV5-4,.,CASSQGAYNEQFF,TGTGCCAGCAGTCAAGGGGCCTACAATGAGCAGTTCTTC
TRBJ1-2,TRBV28,.,CASTPGGVGYGYTF,TGTGCCAGCACCCCTGGGGGGGTAGGCTATGGCTACACCTTC
TRBJ1-2,TRBV10-1,.,CATPQGHYGYTF,TGCGCCACCCCTCAGGGCCATTATGGCTACACCTTC
TRBJ2-1,TRBV4-3,.,CASSQGVFSSYNEQFF,TGCGCCAGCAGCCAAGGTGTCTTTAGCTCCTACAATGAGCAGTTCTTC
TRBJ1-1,TRBV11-3,.,CASSLTRDTEAFF,TGTGCCAGCAGCCTTACTCGGGACACTGAAGCTTTCTTT
TRBJ1-2,TRBV6-4,TRBD1,CASSDSTRGIHTNYGYTF,TGTGCCAGCAGTGACTCGACCAGGGGGATACATACTAACTATGGCTACACCTTC
TRBJ1-6,TRBV6-5,.,CASSLRDSPLHF,TGTGCCAGCAGTTTGAGGGATTCACCCCTCCACTTT